The source of this TCR beta chain is a study of cytomegalovirus exposure and HLA in healthy donors. Study results and limitations: A later analysis associated 16,951 TCR beta sequences with HLA alleles at a 0.05 false discovery rate. Being indistinguishable, some V segments were excluded, TRBV6-2 and TRBV6-3 among them. In an earlier analysis, productive rearrangement rates for most beta V segments clustered near 87% or 30%. The dataset shows that most TCR sequences were rare, while some public TCRs occurred in many donors.

It was with 60 Vbeta and 13 Jbeta primers that the PCR ran. Generated by immunoSEQ multiplex PCR, the TCRdb table keeps only in-frame clones and is missing some. Found here are 100,000 to 150,000 clones, around 70% of them singletons; the top ten hold 5.5% to 8%. Looked up from germline, CDR1 is MDHEN and CDR2 is SYDVKM. Trimming took 5 bases from V and 3 from J; bases not matched to a gene: 6. The CDR3 length is 15 residues. Of note for this clone: What it recognizes is unknown.

The chain has TRBV28 and TRBJ2-3; 9 bases map to TRBD1. The clonotype originates from a male donor in good health and CMV-seronegative. The sequenced material came from PBMCs. Written as DNA, the CDR3 is TGTGCCAGCAGTCTTCCAGGACAGGGGACAGATACGCAGTATTTT. It specifies CASSLPGQGTDTQYF.